This TCR beta chain was recovered during a study of cytomegalovirus exposure and HLA in healthy donors (dated by TCRdb to about 2017). About the study as a whole: An earlier analysis of approximately 640 of the donors reported roughly 300 Gb of sequence data and roughly 110 million unique TCR beta sequences from 190 million or so T cells. A later analysis re-examined previously published TCR beta repertoires from 610 or so donors and added high-resolution HLA genotyping to investigate patterns of TCR occurrence. Among the roughly 410 genotyped donors, around 81% belonged to the genetic ancestry cluster associated with self-reported Caucasian donors. In addition to the first cohort of several hundred subjects, a separate validation cohort of some 120 different subjects was used. To predict cytomegalovirus infection status, the study brought together high-throughput TCR immunosequencing, statistical association of individual TCRs with disease status, and machine learning. All discovery cohort repertoires had been generated using a single sequencing platform. HLA typing included class I and class II loci at four-digit resolution. Donor age, sex, ethnicity and CMV serostatus were compiled together with the repertoire data. The number of typed donors differed by locus: about 629-630 for A, B, C, DRB1 and DQB1; approximately 530 for DQA1; about 600 for DPA1; and some 430 for DPB1. The study was designed to test whether signatures of past pathogen exposure could be identified by cataloging public T cell receptors. To decide whether each TCR beta V gene segment behaved as functional or pseudogenic, an earlier analysis of 587 of the donors relied on high-throughput TCR beta sequencing. An early release that covered roughly 600 HLA-typed donors contained about 290 gigabases of sequencing data and tens of millions of unique TCR sequences. Four to six DR-DQ haplotypes were handled as single units for association and clustering, since linkage in the cohort was strong. Rather than drawing on any new phenotypic data, the later analysis identified candidate immune exposures from TCR beta sequences and the way those sequences occurred across donors. Genome-wide SNP genotypes for about 65% of the 666 donors were used in a later genetic analysis, which treated that subset as a discovery cohort. Using immunosequencing, the study profiled T cell repertoires from around 670 subjects and related those repertoires to cytomegalovirus serostatus. Across 300 to 400 genotyped donors of the cohort, an average of approximately 240,000 unique TCR beta nucleotide sequences per donor were sequenced, and roughly a sixth of those sequences were non-productive. Overall study results and their limits: Some IMGT-functional V segments, including TRBV6-2 and TRBV6-3, could not be told apart with the 87-base-pair reads, so those segments were excluded. In vitro tests confirmed that a few of the cytomegalovirus-associated TCR beta chains recognize cytomegalovirus antigens. Most TCR sequences were seen in very few donors, while some public TCRs were found in many individuals. The authors suggested that the approach could potentially be extended to other disease states and immunological phenotypes. Correlated functional status among segregating V segments might reflect linkage disequilibrium, but an unknown experimental factor could not be ruled out. The sequencing pipeline was judged likely to have produced a cluster of highly shared sequence variants as a technical artifact. Immune exposure information for the cohort was limited to CMV serostatus. This cohort had only TCR beta chains sequenced, and the lack of alpha or paired-chain data limited which features could be detected. A total of roughly 160 TCR beta chains were listed by the study as associated with cytomegalovirus. When HLA alleles, especially DR and DQ, strongly co-occurred, TCR associations were difficult to assign to individual alleles. Because counts were too low, roughly 18 rarely observed V segments, including chromosome 9 orphons, were left out of the earlier analysis of some 600 of the donors. In a later analysis, several top co-occurrence clusters were reported to appear linked to parvovirus B19, influenza, CMV and Epstein-Barr virus. A later analysis found that TCR association rates varied across HLA loci, with DRB1 alleles showing the most associated TCRs and HLA-C alleles the fewest. In a later genetic analysis, a missense DCLRE1C variant was associated with V-gene and J-gene trimming of TCR beta chains, and the association was replicated in an independent cohort. A further reported finding was that TCR beta sequences accurately predicted the HLA-A and HLA-B alleles for most subjects in the first cohort. Compared with equally common non-associated chains, HLA-associated TCR beta chains in a later analysis were more clonally expanded and had lower generation probabilities. At a false discovery rate of 0.05, a later analysis linked about 16,000 TCR beta sequences to specific HLA alleles. Because HLA typing was unavailable for some donors at each locus, only the typed subset was used in association tests. Cytomegalovirus status was reported to be diagnosed by the classifier with high specificity and sensitivity in both the original and validation cohorts. In an earlier analysis of some 500 of the donors, most TCR beta V segments appeared in productive rearrangements about 87% or about 30% of the time, broadly matching IMGT annotations. The presence/absence analyses assumed that sequencing depth was roughly uniform across donors, and that assumption may not be true. According to a later analysis, most CMV-associated TCR beta chains appeared to be HLA-restricted, and the HLA associations seemed to be driven largely by CMV exposure. According to a later genetic analysis, donors in an Asian-associated ancestry cluster had fewer N-insertions in productive TCRs than the approximately 710-donor mean.

In total, 500 to 700 healthy bone marrow donors made up the cohort. At the time of sampling, all cohort members were nominally healthy, though unrecorded immune exposures were likely present. The donor tested CMV seropositive and was one of the 289 seropositive cohort members. Every donor gave a peripheral blood sample, and the peripheral blood mononuclear cells from that sample were used for TCR beta sequencing. Genomic DNA extraction from the blood cell samples was performed with the Qiagen DNeasy Blood Extraction Kit. Of note for this clone: Its specific antigen is unknown. No base qualities exist here, and no much larger clone lies one base off it.

The CDR3 has 16 amino acids, counting the end cysteine and phenylalanine. Only the CDR3 DNA is retained, 48 bases long and in frame from the first base. Via the germline V gene, CDR1 is MDHEN and CDR2 SYDVKM. The germline V and J ends show losses of 8 bases and 3 bases respectively, and no gene match explains 13 bases of the junction. The library was obtained by the immunoSEQ multiplex PCR assay. For the multiplex PCR, a mixture combining 60 forward primers for TCR Vbeta segments and 13 reverse primers for TCR Jbeta segments was used. The CDR3 region of rearranged TCR beta genes was amplified from genomic DNA with a multiplex PCR assay. The amplified TCR beta libraries were sequenced on the Illumina HiSeq System as 87-base-pair reads. The original pipeline was this. A later analysis counted some 80 million unique TCR beta chains across the 650 to 700 repertoires, and approximately 11 million of these chains were shared by at least two donors. Raw reads were error-corrected and collapsed into unique sequences by a nearest-neighbor algorithm in which closely related sequences were merged to remove PCR and sequencing errors. V, D and J gene segments were assigned by aligning CDR3 sequences to IMGT reference sequences. For a sequence to be retained, a match of at least six nucleotides to both a V gene segment and a J gene segment was required. Rearrangements were called productive when the CDR3 lacked stop codons and stayed in frame with V and J; all others were non-productive. Following IMGT convention, CDR3 was defined as the stretch from the second conserved V-encoded cysteine to the conserved J-encoded phenylalanine. The earlier analysis of 587 of the donors excluded sequences that lacked an unambiguous match to a single V gene segment. An earlier analysis of several hundred of the donors called V segments functional above 56.7% productive rearrangements and segregating when the between-donor standard deviation exceeded 5%. A statistical classification framework was developed to diagnose cytomegalovirus status using the catalog of TCR beta chain sequences. In a later analysis, V and J genes were assigned by comparing TCR nucleotide sequences against IMGT/GENE-DB human TR gene sequences. The TCRdist pipeline was used in a later analysis to assign CDR3 sequences and most-parsimonious VDJ recombination scenarios. In a later analysis, every TCR beta chain was defined by the combination of its CDR3 amino acid sequence and its V-gene family, and reads without a unique V-gene family were dropped. As a way to deal with suspected cross-contamination and a sequencing artifact, a later analysis dropped 450 to 700 nucleotide sequences that were highly shared and had low generation probability. For each public chain, a later analysis derived a clonal expansion index from normalized ranks of inferred template counts within each repertoire. In a later analysis, generation probabilities were computed using a VDJ recombination model fitted to out-of-frame rearrangements, and the results were checked against IGoR. A later analysis scored TCR-TCR, TCR-HLA and TCR-CMV co-occurrence with hypergeometric tests, applying a repertoire-size bias correction to TCR pairs. False discovery rates were estimated in a later analysis by permuting HLA or CMV assignments 20 times. A later analysis grouped co-occurring TCRs with DBSCAN, adding TCRdist sequence similarity when clustering within HLA-allele-positive subsets. Repertoires with fewer than 30,000 or more than 120,000 public chains were left out of co-occurrence clustering, as were a few repertoires with anomalous nucleotide sharing. TCRdb retrieved this table from immuneACCESS and kept in-frame rearrangements only. Not all clones are present; in checked studies, unresolved V genes account for under half, and no reason is known for the remainder. V and J calls and clone size are given by that table; D and trimming were obtained from the DNA. The sample profile shows some 170,000 clones; 75% to 85% of them were found once. About 0.89% of the sample lies in the top ten.

The TCR sequence derives from a girl between 2 and 10 years old in good health and CMV-seropositive. Sequenced input: PBMCs. The chain was built from TRBV28 and TRBJ1-3; 7 junctional bases match TRBD1. The CDR3 loop reads CASHSLEGADGNTIYF. The nucleotides read TGTGCCAGCCACAGTTTGGAGGGGGCGGATGGAAACACCATATATTTT.